The rows below give T cell receptor beta chains drawn from one sample of a study of Graves' ophthalmopathy and Graves' hyperthyroidism. TCRdb itself ran the multiplex PCR reads through MiXCR, one entry per CDR3 protein. The table shows hundreds of thousands of distinct CDR3 sequences, with around 20% occurring only once. The sample taken for sequencing was peripheral blood. All receptors come from a woman under 30 with stable Graves' hyperthyroidism. The CDR3 runs from the conserved cysteine through the conserved F or W. A D gene is named only where the DNA matches it firmly. Clone size is given for some rows only: seen once, a few or many times, or a class if the clone is expanded.

many,TRBV15,TRBD1,16,TRBJ1-1,TGTGCCACCAGCAGAAAGGACAGGGGAGGAAGTGGTGAAGCTTTCTTT,CATSRKDRGGSGEAFF
many,TRBV12-3/TRBV12-4,NA,14,TRBJ1-2,TGTGCCAGCAGCCCCAATGGACGGGGGGAGGGCTACACCTTC,CASSPNGRGEGYTF
many,TRBV19,TRBD1,16,TRBJ1-5,TGTGCCAGTAGGGGACAGGGGCCCATGGGCAATCAGCCCCAGCATTTT,CASRGQGPMGNQPQHF
NA,TRBV6-1,TRBD1,15,TRBJ1-2,TGTGCCAGCAGTCTTGGACAGGGCCTGAACTATGGCTACACCTTC,CASSLGQGLNYGYTF
NA,TRBV5-8,NA,14,TRBJ2-4,TGTGCCAGCAGCTTCTCTGGGGCCAAAAACATTCAGTACTTC,CASSFSGAKNIQYF
NA,TRBV6-2/TRBV6-3,NA,18,TRBJ1-5,TGTGCCAGCAGTTACAAGGGACTCAAGCGTCCGGCACGGCAGCCCCTGCATTTT,CASSYKGLKRPARQPLHF
NA,TRBV20-1,NA,14,TRBJ1-1,TGCAGTGCTAGAGCTCGGGGGCGAGACACTGAAGCTTTCTTT,CSARARGRDTEAFF
NA,TRBV6-5,NA,15,TRBJ2-7,TGTGCCAGCAGTTACTCGTCGGCAGGCCCTAAGGAGCAGTACTTC,CASSYSSAGPKEQYF
many,TRBV6-5,TRBD1,17,TRBJ2-2,TGTGCCAGCAGTTTGACAGGGAAGATTCTCGAGGCCGGGGAGCTGTTTTTT,CASSLTGKILEAGELFF
many,TRBV20-1,TRBD1,12,TRBJ2-4,TGCAGTGCTAACACAGGGGTCGACATTAAGTACTTC,CSANTGVDIKYF
NA,TRBV6-1,TRBD1,13,TRBJ2-7,TGTGCCAGCCAATGGGACAGGGCCTACGAGCAGTACTTC,CASQWDRAYEQYF
many,TRBV4-3,TRBD1,15,TRBJ2-7,TGCGCCAGCAGCCAGATGACAGGGGGCCGGTACGAGCAGTACTTC,CASSQMTGGRYEQYF
many,TRBV10-3,TRBD2,14,TRBJ2-7,TGTGCCATCAGGGCGCTAGCGGGACCCCACGAGCAGTACTTC,CAIRALAGPHEQYF
many,TRBV12-3/TRBV12-4,NA,15,TRBJ2-2,TGTGCCAGCAGTTTTTATAGTAGCATACGCGGGGAGCTGTTTTTT,CASSFYSSIRGELFF
many,TRBV4-3,TRBD1,16,TRBJ2-5,TGCGCCAGCAGCCAAGAGGTGACAGGGTTGAGAGAGACCCAGTACTTC,CASSQEVTGLRETQYF
many,TRBV11-1,TRBD1,16,TRBJ1-1,TGTGCCAGCAGCTTATGGATAGGACAGGGGAACACTGAAGCTTTCTTT,CASSLWIGQGNTEAFF
NA,TRBV12-3/TRBV12-4,NA,13,TRBJ2-7,TGTGCCAGCAGTTTAACGCTTAACTACGAGCAGTACTTC,CASSLTLNYEQYF
many,TRBV28,TRBD2,16,TRBJ2-5,TGTGCCAGCAGTTTTGTCGGACTAGCGAAGAAAGAGACCCAGTACTTC,CASSFVGLAKKETQYF
many,TRBV12-5,NA,14,TRBJ2-5,TGTGCTAGTGGTTTGGGGGGGTACCAAGAGACCCAGTACTTC,CASGLGGYQETQYF
many,TRBV29-1,NA,12,TRBJ1-5,TGCAGCGTTGCATCGTACGACCAGCCCCAGCATTTT,CSVASYDQPQHF
many,TRBV14,NA,12,TRBJ2-5,TGTGCCAGCAGCCAAAGGGGAGAGACCCAGTACTTC,CASSQRGETQYF
few,TRBV30,NA,14,TRBJ1-1,TGTGCCTGGAACGTCGGGGGGTTGGACACTGAAGCTTTCTTT,CAWNVGGLDTEAFF